This entry lists 4 T cell receptor beta chains sequenced from one sample in a study of high-grade serous ovarian cancer treatment subgroups. TCRdb's copy holds only in-frame clones and misses some; the assay was immunoSEQ multiplex PCR. The sample includes under 3,500 clones, 65% to 75% seen only once; the top ten take approximately 4.9%. The tumor samples were collected prior to definitive surgery or chemotherapy. The specimen sequenced was tumor tissue. These receptors were obtained from a human donor with high-grade serous ovarian cancer.

J is TRBJ2-5 and V is TRBV7-6; 13 bases align to TRBD2. Trimming cost V 6 bases and J 6 bases; bases outside gene matches: 4. Germline loops: CDR1 SGHVS, CDR2 FNYEAQ. The CDR3 contains 14 residues. The CDR3 sequence: CASRAGLAGQTQYF. DNA for the CDR3: TGTGCCAGCAGGGCGGGACTAGCGGGACAGACCCAGTACTTC.

The chain links TRBV4-1 to TRBJ2-7, with D possibly matching TRBD1 (6 bases). Per germline, CDR1 MGHRA and CDR2 YSYEKL. The CDR3 totals 15 residues. V shed 1 base and J shed 1 base, with 11 bases lying between them. The CDR3 is CASSQVSGVSYEQYF. The DNA for the CDR3 is TGCGCCAGCAGCCAAGTGTCAGGGGTTTCCTACGAGCAGTACTTC.

The rearrangement links TRBV6-4 to TRBJ2-3; D possibly uses TRBD1 or TRBD2 (5 bases each). The ends were cut back, 0 bases at V and 4 bases at J, with 8 bases in the middle. This CDR3 comprises 14 residues. The germline V gene encodes CDR1 MRHNA and CDR2 SNTAGT. CDR3 nucleotides: TGTGCCAGCAGTGACTCATCGGGGCCAGATACGCAGTATTTT. Translated: CASSDSSGPDTQYF.

This clone was observed a single time. This rearrangement joins TRBV27 to TRBJ2-1; D uncertain. Germline CDR1 is MNHEY and CDR2 is SMNVEV (reference sequence). This CDR3 region has 15 residues. With 5 bases removed from V and 6 bases from J, the gap between germline ends came to 17 bases. The CDR3, as DNA: TGTGCCAGCAGTCACCAATCAATTAGGCCCAATGAGCAGTTCTTC. It specifies CASSHQSIRPNEQFF.